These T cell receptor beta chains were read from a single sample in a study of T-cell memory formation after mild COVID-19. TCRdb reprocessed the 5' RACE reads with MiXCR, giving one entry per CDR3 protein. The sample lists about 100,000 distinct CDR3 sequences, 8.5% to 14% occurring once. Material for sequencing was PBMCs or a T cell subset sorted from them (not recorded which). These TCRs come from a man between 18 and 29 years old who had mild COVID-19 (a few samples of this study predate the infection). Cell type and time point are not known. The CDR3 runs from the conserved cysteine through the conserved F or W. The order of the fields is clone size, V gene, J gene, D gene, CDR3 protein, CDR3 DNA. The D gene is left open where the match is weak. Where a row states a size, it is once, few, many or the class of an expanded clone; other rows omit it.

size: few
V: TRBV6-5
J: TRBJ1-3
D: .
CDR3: CASSYGNTIYF
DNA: TGTGCCAGCAGTTACGGAAACACCATATATTTT

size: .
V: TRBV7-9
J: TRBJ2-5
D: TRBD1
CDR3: CASSLGQGWETQYF
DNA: TGTGCCAGCAGCCTGGGACAGGGGTGGGAGACCCAGTACTTC

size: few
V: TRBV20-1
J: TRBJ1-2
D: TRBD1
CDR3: CSAQRTGGNNYGYTF
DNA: TGCAGTGCCCAGAGGACAGGGGGTAATAACTATGGCTACACCTTC

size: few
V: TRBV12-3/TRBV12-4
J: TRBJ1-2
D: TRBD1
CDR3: CASSIAGTGHYGYTF
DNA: TGTGCCAGCAGCATAGCCGGGACAGGTCACTATGGCTACACCTTC

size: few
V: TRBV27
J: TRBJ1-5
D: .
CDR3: CASRTPGGDSNQPQHF
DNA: TGTGCCAGCAGGACTCCCGGGGGGGATAGCAATCAGCCCCAGCATTTT

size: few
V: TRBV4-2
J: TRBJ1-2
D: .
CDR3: CASSAFDVDGYTF
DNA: TGTGCCAGCAGCGCCTTCGATGTGGATGGCTACACCTTC

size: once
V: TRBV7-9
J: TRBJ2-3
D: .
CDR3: CASSLAGTTDTQYF
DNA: TGTGCCAGCAGCTTAGCAGGGACCACAGATACGCAGTATTTT

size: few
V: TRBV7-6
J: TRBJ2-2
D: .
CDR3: CASSLSPGTGELFF
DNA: TGTGCCAGCAGCTTAAGTCCGGGCACCGGGGAGCTGTTTTTT

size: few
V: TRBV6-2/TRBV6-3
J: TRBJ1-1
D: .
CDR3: CASSYYAMGPNTEAFF
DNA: TGTGCCAGCAGTTACTACGCAATGGGGCCGAACACTGAAGCTTTCTTT

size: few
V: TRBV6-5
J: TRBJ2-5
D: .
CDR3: CATSGAFIETQYF
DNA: TGTGCCACATCGGGTGCTTTCATAGAGACCCAGTACTTC

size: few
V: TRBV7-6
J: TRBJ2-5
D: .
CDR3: CASTPRLGGRETQYF
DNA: TGTGCCAGCACCCCGAGGCTAGGAGGGCGGGAGACCCAGTACTTC

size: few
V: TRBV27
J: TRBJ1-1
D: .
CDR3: CASSLRWGMNTEAFF
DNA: TGTGCCAGCAGTTTAAGGTGGGGGATGAACACTGAAGCTTTCTTT

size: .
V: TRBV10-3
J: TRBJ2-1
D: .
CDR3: CAISGSDRHYNEQFF
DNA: TGTGCCATCTCCGGGTCGGACCGACACTATAATGAGCAGTTCTTC

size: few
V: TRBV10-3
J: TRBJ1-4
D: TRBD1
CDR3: CAISGDKGAGDEKLFF
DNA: TGTGCCATCAGTGGTGATAAGGGGGCCGGGGATGAAAAACTGTTTTTT

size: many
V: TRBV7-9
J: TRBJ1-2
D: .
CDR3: CASSLNSGSNYGYTF
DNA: TGTGCCAGCAGCTTAAATAGCGGCAGTAACTATGGCTACACCTTC

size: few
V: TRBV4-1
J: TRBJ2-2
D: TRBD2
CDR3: CASSQVDAMAGGLAGELFF
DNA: TGCGCCAGCAGCCAAGTCGACGCCATGGCGGGGGGGCTCGCCGGGGAGCTGTTTTTT

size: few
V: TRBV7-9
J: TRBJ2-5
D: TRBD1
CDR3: CASSPGQGAGGTQYF
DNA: TGTGCCAGCAGCCCGGGACAGGGCGCCGGGGGGACCCAGTACTTC

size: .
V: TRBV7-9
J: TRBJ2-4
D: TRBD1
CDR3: CASTQGQIHSKDIQYF
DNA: TGTGCCAGCACCCAGGGACAGATTCATTCAAAGGACATTCAGTACTTC

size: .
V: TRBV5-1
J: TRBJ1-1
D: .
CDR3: CASSRTVYPNTEAFF
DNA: TGCGCCAGCAGCAGGACAGTTTACCCGAACACTGAAGCTTTCTTT

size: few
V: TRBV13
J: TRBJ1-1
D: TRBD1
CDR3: CASSLGQGYTEAFF
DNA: TGTGCCAGCAGCCTAGGACAGGGGTACACTGAAGCTTTCTTT

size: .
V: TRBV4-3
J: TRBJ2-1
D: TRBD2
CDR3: CASSQDLASGGWDEQFF
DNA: TGCGCCAGCAGCCAAGATTTGGCTAGCGGGGGGTGGGATGAGCAGTTCTTC

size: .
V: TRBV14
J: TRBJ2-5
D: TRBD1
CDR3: CASSQGGTVMETQYF
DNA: TGTGCCAGCAGCCAAGGAGGGACAGTGATGGAGACCCAGTACTTC

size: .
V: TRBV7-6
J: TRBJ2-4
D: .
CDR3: CASSLWHGNIQYF
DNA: TGTGCCAGCAGCTTGTGGCACGGAAACATTCAGTACTTC

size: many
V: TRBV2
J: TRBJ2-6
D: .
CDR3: CASSESDAGANVLTF
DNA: TGTGCCAGCAGTGAATCGGACGCTGGGGCCAACGTCCTGACTTTC

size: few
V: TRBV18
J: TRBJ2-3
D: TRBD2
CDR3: CASSSTGLAYASTDTQYF
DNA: TGTGCCAGCTCATCGACGGGACTAGCGTACGCTAGCACAGATACGCAGTATTTT

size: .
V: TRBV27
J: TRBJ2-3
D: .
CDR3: CASSLWSGLAAQDTQYF
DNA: TGTGCCAGCAGTTTATGGTCTGGCCTAGCTGCACAAGATACGCAGTATTTT

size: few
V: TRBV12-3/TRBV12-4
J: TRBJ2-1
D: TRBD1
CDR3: CASSLWTGGNEQFF
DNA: TGTGCCAGCAGTTTATGGACAGGGGGCAATGAGCAGTTCTTC

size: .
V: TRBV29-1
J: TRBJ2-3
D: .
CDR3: CSVAPARGRERGVTDTQYF
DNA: TGCAGCGTTGCCCCCGCCAGGGGTCGGGAACGAGGGGTCACAGATACGCAGTATTTT

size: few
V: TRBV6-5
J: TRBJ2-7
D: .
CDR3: CASSYGGGGRGNEQYF
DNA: TGTGCCAGCAGTTACGGCGGTGGGGGGCGCGGGAACGAGCAGTACTTC

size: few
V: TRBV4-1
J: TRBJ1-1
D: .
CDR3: CASSHHEGSTEAFF
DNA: TGCGCCAGCAGCCACCACGAGGGAAGTACTGAAGCTTTCTTT

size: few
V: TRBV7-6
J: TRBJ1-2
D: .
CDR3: CASSQGQFYGYTF
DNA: TGTGCCAGCAGCCAAGGACAGTTCTATGGCTACACCTTC

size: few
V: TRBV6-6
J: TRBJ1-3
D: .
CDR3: CASSYVRQSSGNTIYF
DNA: TGTGCCAGCAGTTACGTCCGACAGAGCTCTGGAAACACCATATATTTT

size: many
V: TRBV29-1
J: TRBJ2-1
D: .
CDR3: CSVEARGRQFF
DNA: TGCAGCGTTGAAGCCCGGGGGAGGCAGTTCTTC

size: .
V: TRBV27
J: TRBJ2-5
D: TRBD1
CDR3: CASSFNGDSQETQYF
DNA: TGTGCCAGCAGTTTCAACGGGGACAGCCAAGAGACCCAGTACTTC

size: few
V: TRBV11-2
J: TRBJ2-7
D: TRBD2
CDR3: CASSLTSGDYEQYF
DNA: TGTGCCAGCAGCTTAACTAGCGGGGACTACGAGCAGTACTTC